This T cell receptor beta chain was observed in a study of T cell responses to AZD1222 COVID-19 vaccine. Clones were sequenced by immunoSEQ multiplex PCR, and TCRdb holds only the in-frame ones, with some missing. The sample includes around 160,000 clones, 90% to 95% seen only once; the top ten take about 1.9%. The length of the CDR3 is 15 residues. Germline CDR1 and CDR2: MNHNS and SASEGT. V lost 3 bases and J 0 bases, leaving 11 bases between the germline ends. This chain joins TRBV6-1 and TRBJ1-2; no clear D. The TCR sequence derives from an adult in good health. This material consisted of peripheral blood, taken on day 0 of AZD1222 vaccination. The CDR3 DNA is TGTGCCAGCAGTGACCGGTGGCCCACTAACTATGGCTACACCTTC. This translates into CASSDRWPTNYGYTF.